This entry lists 11 T cell receptor beta chains sequenced from one sample in a study of vaccination and CD4 T cells after COVID-19. At the Johns Hopkins FTIC core, DNA taken from cultured CD4+ T cells was sequenced by way of the Oncomine TCR Beta short-read assay. MiXCR was run by TCRdb on the PCR reads, yielding one entry per CDR3 protein. The repertoire holds about 14,000 distinct CDR3 sequences, about two fifths seen once, with about 13% in the top ten. Treatment defined: roughly 11-day PBMC culture with coronavirus spike peptide pools or control peptides (ViraFEST assay). These TCRs are of unknown antigen specificity. Source material: CD4+ T cells from blood, cultured in vitro. Receptor source: a human donor who had recovered from COVID-19.

The CDR3 is CASSPPGGLGAFF. The CDR3 DNA reads as TGTGCCAGCAGTCCCCCTGGCGGACTTGGAGCTTTCTTT. The V gene is TRBV12-3 or TRBV12-4, the J gene TRBJ1-1; no clear D gene. This CDR3 comprises 13 residues. Trimming cost V 5 bases and J 10 bases, with 17 bases left between them.

This clonotype was observed a handful of times. This rearrangement joins TRBV2 to TRBJ1-1; 7 nucleotides line up with TRBD1. J was trimmed by 3 bases and V by 6 bases; bases with no gene match: 19. Per the germline V gene, CDR1 is SNHLY and CDR2 is FYNNEI. The CDR3 length is 18 residues. The CDR3 DNA follows: TGTGCCAGCAGCGGCGACAGGGTTTGGACTTTGAAGGACACTGAAGCTTTCTTT. It is translated as CASSGDRVWTLKDTEAFF. Supplemented by reference TRBV2 and TRBJ1-1, the full variable domain reads EPEVTQTPSHQVTQMGQEVILRCVPISNHLYFYWYRQILGQKVEFLVSFYNNEISEKSEIFDDQFSVERPDGSNFTLKIRSTKLEDSAMYFCASSGDRVWTLKDTEAFFGQGTRLTVV.

This clonotype was picked up a small number of times. This chain links TRBV19 with TRBJ1-2; no definite D call. V lost 1 base and J 3 bases, leaving 12 bases between the germline ends. From germline, CDR1 is LNHDA and CDR2 SQIVND (reference sequence). This CDR3 spans 15 amino acids. The CDR3 loop is CASSIGTSMDYGYTF. CDR3 nucleotide sequence: TGTGCCAGTAGTATAGGTACTTCGATGGACTATGGCTACACCTTC.

J is TRBJ1-1 and V is TRBV20-1; D is unresolved. Trimming stripped 4 bases from V and 4 bases from J, with 10 bases between. Germline V gene lookup returns CDR1 DFQATT and CDR2 SNEGSKA (reference sequence). The CDR3 has 12 residues. CDR3 sequence reads: CSATHGSTEAFF. CDR3 DNA sequence: TGCAGTGCTACCCACGGTAGCACTGAAGCTTTCTTT.

This clonotype has only a few counts. The chain links TRBV24-1 to TRBJ1-2; the D gene is possibly TRBD1 (6 bases). Trimming removed 4 bases at V and 5 bases at J, with 19 bases between. CDR1 is KGHDR and CDR2 is SFDVKD in the germline V gene. This CDR3 contains 16 residues. The CDR3 coding sequence is TGTGCCACCAGTGACCGGACAGAGGATGGTACTTATGGCTACACCTTC. Encoded protein: CATSDRTEDGTYGYTF.

V usage is TRBV11-2 and J usage is TRBJ1-4, with 8 bases identical to TRBD1. J was trimmed by 10 bases and V by 6 bases; bases with no gene match: 7. The CDR3 is made up of 13 amino acids. Per germline, CDR1 SGHAT and CDR2 FQNNGV. For the CDR3, the DNA is TGTGCCAGCAGGCAGGACAGGGATGGAAAACTGTTTTTT. Translating gives CASRQDRDGKLFF.

This clonotype was counted only a few times. The V gene is TRBV7-9, the J gene TRBJ1-4; D not resolved. The CDR3 consists of 14 residues. Between the trimmed V and J ends, which lost 0 bases and 10 bases, there was a span of 12 bases. Germline values: CDR1 SEHNR, CDR2 FQNEAQ (reference sequence). CDR3 sequence reads: CASSLAMEGGKLFF. Written as DNA, the CDR3 is TGTGCCAGCAGCTTAGCAATGGAAGGCGGAAAACTGTTTTTT.

V usage is TRBV29-1 and J usage is TRBJ2-3; unclear D gene. This CDR3 spans 12 amino acids. Germline-derived CDR1 and CDR2 are SQVTM and ANQGSEA. Trimming left V 3 bases short and J 2 bases short, with 6 bases between. The CDR3 is CSVDVLTDTQYF. CDR3 bases: TGCAGCGTTGACGTGCTCACAGATACGCAGTATTTT.

The CDR3 sequence: CASSLVGSASGEGDTQYF. The CDR3 DNA reads TGTGCCAGCAGCTTAGTGGGCTCGGCTAGCGGGGAAGGAGATACGCAGTATTTT. This sequence joins TRBV7-9 and TRBJ2-3, with TRBD2 identical over 9 bases. The J segment lost 5 bases and the V segment lost 1 base, leaving 13 bases of the junction unmatched. This CDR3 has 18 residues. Germline V gene lookup returns CDR1 SEHNR and CDR2 FQNEAQ (reference sequence).

This clonotype was counted a few times. V usage is TRBV18 and J usage is TRBJ1-1; D remains ambiguous. The CDR3 spans 13 residues. The V gene's germline CDR1 is KGHSH and CDR2 LQKENI. V was clipped by 7 bases and J by 1 base, with 10 bases between them. The CDR3: CASFGRGNTEAFF. The CDR3 nucleotides read TGTGCCAGCTTTGGACGGGGGAACACTGAAGCTTTCTTT.

This chain connects TRBV20-1 to TRBJ1-5; a weak D match, TRBD1 (5 bases). Germline CDR1 reads DFQATT; CDR2 reads SNEGSKA (reference sequence). This CDR3 comprises 13 residues. Trimming left V 6 bases short and J 6 bases short, with 15 bases between. The CDR3 reads CSARGGAGQPQHF. The CDR3 region has the DNA TGCAGTGCGCGCGGGGGAGCCGGTCAGCCCCAGCATTTT.